The 23 T cell receptor beta chains presented below share a single source sample, sequenced in a study of T cell responses to AZD1222 COVID-19 vaccine. Generated by immunoSEQ multiplex PCR, the TCRdb table keeps only in-frame clones and is missing some. The repertoire holds more than 150,000 clones, with approximately 90% as singletons. The specimen comprised peripheral blood, sampled on day 0 of AZD1222 vaccination. These receptors all stem from an adult in good health.

This clone has only one observation. The chain recombines TRBV19 with TRBJ1-1; D ambiguous. This CDR3 has 14 residues. V lost 6 bases and J lost 0, with 11 bases in between. The germline gives CDR1 LNHDA, CDR2 SQIVND (reference sequence). DNA for the CDR3: TGTGCCAGTAGCCCCCGATCGTTGAACACTGAAGCTTTCTTT. Residues: CASSPRSLNTEAFF.

This chain uses TRBV7-2 with TRBJ2-1, with TRBD2 identical over 7 bases. CDR3 size: 15 residues. Germline assignment: CDR1 SGHTA and CDR2 FQGNSA. Trimming at V came to 6 bases and at J to 0 bases, leaving 5 bases not matched to a gene. The CDR3 DNA sequence: TGTGCCAGCAGATCCCAGCGGGGCTCCTACAATGAGCAGTTCTTC. Protein sequence: CASRSQRGSYNEQFF.

The DNA of the CDR3 is TGTGCCAGCAGCAAGGACAGGGGAGGCCCCCAGCATTTT. Amino acids: CASSKDRGGPQHF. The chain has TRBV5-6 and TRBJ1-5; 9 bases agree with TRBD1. This CDR3 is 13 amino acids long. Germline assignment: CDR1 SGHDT and CDR2 YYEEEE. Unmatched junction bases numbered 6, after V lost 4 bases and J lost 10 bases.

V gene TRBV3-1 (or the pseudogene TRBV3-2) combines with J gene TRBJ2-3, with 9 nucleotides matching TRBD2. V shed 3 bases and J 4 bases; nucleotides not matched to a gene: 14. The CDR3 is made up of 18 amino acids. The germline V gene encodes CDR1 LGHDT and CDR2 YNNKEL (reference sequence). CDR3 protein: CASSHSGQSGGLADTQYF. As DNA, the CDR3 is TGTGCCAGCAGCCACTCGGGACAGAGCGGGGGGCTGGCAGATACGCAGTATTTT.

This clone was detected once. The V gene is TRBV19, the J gene TRBJ2-1; no firm D call. Germline V gene sequence: CDR1 LNHDA, CDR2 SQIVND (reference sequence). With 9 bases removed from V and 4 bases from J, the gap between germline ends came to 16 bases. The CDR3 sequence is 14 residues long. The CDR3 DNA is TGTGCCAGCAGCAGTGCAGCCTTTTACAATGAGCAGTTCTTC. Protein sequence: CASSSAAFYNEQFF. Supplemented by reference TRBV19 and TRBJ2-1, the full variable domain reads DGGITQSPKYLFRKEGQNVTLSCEQNLNHDAMYWYRQDPGQGLRLIYYSQIVNDFQKGDIAEGYSVSREKKESFPLTVTSAQKNPTAFYLCASSSAAFYNEQFFGPGTRLTVL.

The J gene is TRBJ2-1, the V gene TRBV10-3, with a tentative D call TRBD2 (5 bases). CDR1 is ENHRY, CDR2 SYGVKD, per germline. V lost 4 bases, J lost 6 bases, and 16 bases lay in between. This CDR3 has 15 residues. The CDR3 nucleotides are TGTGCCATCAGTGCGTCGGCGGACCGGGGCAATGAGCAGTTCTTC. It specifies CAISASADRGNEQFF.

The CDR3 spells CASKLTGRSGNTIYF. CDR3 bases: TGTGCCAGTAAGTTAACTGGCCGCTCTGGAAACACCATATATTTT. This rearrangement joins TRBV19 to TRBJ1-3; D not resolved. CDR3 length: 15 residues. V was clipped by 7 bases and J by 0 bases, with 13 bases between them. Germline V lookup: CDR1 LNHDA, CDR2 SQIVND (reference sequence).

The chain links TRBV5-1 to TRBJ1-6; TRBD1 matches at 8 bases. V shed 4 bases and J 14 bases; nucleotides not matched to a gene: 14. CDR1 is SGHRS, CDR2 YFSETQ, per germline. The CDR3 has 15 residues. Here the CDR3 reads CASSPQPTGERTLHF. The CDR3 DNA is TGCGCCAGCAGCCCCCAACCGACAGGGGAGAGAACCCTCCACTTT.

The V gene is TRBV6-2 or TRBV6-3, the J gene TRBJ1-2, with D hard to call. Germline V gene data show CDR1 as MNHEY and CDR2 as SVGEGT. V was clipped by 0 bases and J by 1 base, with 9 bases between them. The CDR3 runs to 15 residues. In DNA form, the CDR3 reads TGTGCCAGCAGTTACTCGGTTCCAGTTAACTATGGCTACACCTTC. It codes for CASSYSVPVNYGYTF.

The chain recombines TRBV30 with TRBJ1-6; 8 nucleotides agree with TRBD1. The CDR3 has 16 amino acids. With V trimmed by 7 bases and J by 9 bases, 17 bases remained unmatched. CDR1 and CDR2 (germline): GTSNPN, SVGIG (reference sequence). CDR3 protein: CALEQPPGQGVSPLHF. CDR3 coding DNA: TGTGCCTTGGAGCAACCCCCTGGACAGGGCGTTTCACCCCTCCACTTT.

This clone has a count of ten or more. Here the CDR3 reads CASRRRQGTPNTGELFF. The CDR3 coding sequence is TGCGCCAGCAGACGCCGCCAGGGCACTCCGAACACCGGGGAGCTGTTTTTT. V gene TRBV5-1 combines with J gene TRBJ2-2, with D tentatively TRBD1 (5 bases). The length of the CDR3 is 17 residues. Trimming cost V 5 bases and J 0 bases, with 17 bases left between them. Germline assignment: CDR1 SGHRS and CDR2 YFSETQ. The whole variable domain, remainder taken from reference TRBV5-1 and TRBJ2-2, is KAGVTQTPRYLIKTRGQQVTLSCSPISGHRSVSWYQQTPGQGLQFLFEYFSETQRNKGNFPGRFSGRQFSNSRSEMNVSTLELGDSALYLCASRRRQGTPNTGELFFGEGSRLTVL.

In the case of this clone: This same CDR3 is encoded by further DNA sequences in the sample. The chain uses TRBV18 and TRBJ1-4; D is undetermined. The germline V gene has CDR1 KGHSH and CDR2 LQKENI. The CDR3 consists of 13 residues. Deletions cut 2 bases from V and 7 bases from J, with 8 bases between. The CDR3 reads CASSPGLGEKLFF. Here the CDR3 DNA reads TGTGCCAGCTCACCAGGGTTGGGTGAAAAACTGTTTTTT.

The chain recombines TRBV3-1 (or the pseudogene TRBV3-2) with TRBJ2-3; TRBD2 aligns across 12 bases. V shed 5 bases, J shed 2 bases, and the junction held 5 bases outside the gene matches. Germline CDR1 is LGHDT and CDR2 is YNNKEL (reference sequence). The length of the CDR3 is 16 residues. The CDR3 DNA is TGTGCCAGCAGCTTAGGACTAGCGGGGCTCACAGATACGCAGTATTTT. It translates to CASSLGLAGLTDTQYF.

This chain connects TRBV2 to TRBJ1-6; 11 bases are shared with TRBD1. V lost 6 bases, J lost 10 bases, and 5 bases stayed unmatched. CDR3 length: 14 amino acids. The germline V gene has CDR1 SNHLY and CDR2 FYNNEI. CDR3 DNA sequence: TGTGCCAGCAGAGGACAGGGGGCATGGTCACCCCTCCACTTT. Translating gives CASRGQGAWSPLHF.

This rearrangement joins TRBV6-2 or TRBV6-3 to TRBJ2-6; D remains ambiguous. Germline loops: CDR1 MNHEY, CDR2 SVGEGT. This CDR3 has 15 residues. The V gene lost 6 bases and the J gene lost 4 bases, with 13 bases spanning the gap. The CDR3 bases are TGTGCCAGCAGCGGGCTAGGGCTAGGGGCCAACGTCCTGACTTTC. Residues: CASSGLGLGANVLTF.

The chain uses TRBV10-1 and TRBJ2-4; tentatively, D is TRBD1 (6 bases). This CDR3 is built from 16 residues. V was clipped by 4 bases and J by 0 bases, with 13 bases between them. The germline CDR1 and CDR2 sequences are WNHNN and SYGVQD (reference sequence). CDR3 nucleotide sequence: TGCGCCAGCAGTGGCGTACAGGGCCTAGCCAAAAACATTCAGTACTTC. Its protein is CASSGVQGLAKNIQYF.

The chain links TRBV5-1 to TRBJ2-4, with 11 nucleotides matching TRBD1. The ends lost 6 bases at V and 2 bases at J; junction bases unmatched: 4. The germline gives CDR1 SGHRS, CDR2 YFSETQ. The CDR3 covers 15 residues. In nucleotides, the CDR3 is TGCGCCAGCACTTGGGACAGGGGGTCCAAAAACATTCAGTACTTC. Its translation: CASTWDRGSKNIQYF.

The chain uses TRBV20-1 and TRBJ1-3, with D hard to call. The germline gives CDR1 DFQATT, CDR2 SNEGSKA (reference sequence). The CDR3 is 14 residues long. The V and J ends lost 3 bases and 4 bases respectively, with 13 bases between them. CDR3 bases: TGCAGTGCTAGTCACCCGGACGGCGGAAACACCATATATTTT. It codes for CSASHPDGGNTIYF.

This chain connects TRBV28 to TRBJ1-4; 7 nucleotides line up with TRBD1. The CDR3 runs 14 residues. Germline V gene data show CDR1 as MDHEN and CDR2 as SYDVKM. The V gene end was trimmed by 10 bases and the J gene end by 8 bases; junction bases not matched to a gene: 13. CDR3 protein: CATQGGTLGEKLFF. CDR3 in DNA: TGTGCCACCCAAGGGGGCACTCTTGGGGAAAAACTGTTTTTT.

The rearrangement uses TRBV3-1 (or the pseudogene TRBV3-2) and TRBJ2-7; D is unresolved. V was trimmed by 4 bases and J by 1 base, leaving 8 bases between them. CDR1 LGHDT and CDR2 YNNKEL come from the germline V gene (reference sequence). The CDR3 is 13 amino acids. CDR3 nucleotides: TGTGCCAGCAGCCTCTCTCATTCCTACGAGCAGTACTTC. Encoded protein: CASSLSHSYEQYF.

The V gene is TRBV30, the J gene TRBJ1-6, with D uncertain. V was pared by 0 bases and J by 7 bases, with 16 bases between. Per germline, CDR1 GTSNPN and CDR2 SVGIG (reference sequence). The CDR3 totals 16 residues. The chain's CDR3 is CAWSVRQIWENSPLHF. CDR3 nucleotides: TGTGCCTGGAGTGTACGCCAGATTTGGGAAAATTCACCCCTCCACTTT.

The V and J genes are TRBV7-2 and TRBJ2-5; 7 bases match TRBD2. The J segment lost 1 base and the V segment lost 1 base, leaving 6 bases of the junction unmatched. The germline CDR1 and CDR2 sequences are SGHTA and FQGNSA. This CDR3 is built from 16 residues. For the CDR3, the DNA is TGTGCCAGCAGCTTAGACCCTAGCGGATCCCAAGAGACCCAGTACTTC. This translates into CASSLDPSGSQETQYF.

V gene TRBV5-1 combines with J gene TRBJ2-5; 14 bases are shared with TRBD2. This CDR3 is built from 20 residues. With V trimmed by 2 bases and J by 4 bases, 16 bases remained unmatched. Germline CDR1 and CDR2: SGHRS and YFSETQ. CDR3 nucleotide sequence: TGCGCCAGCAGCTTAGCCGGGACTAGCGGGGGTGAAGGTGGCCTAGAGACCCAGTACTTC. Its translation is CASSLAGTSGGEGGLETQYF.